This T cell receptor (beta chain) came from a study of T-cell reconstitution after alpha-beta-depleted transplantation in children. In its sample, this clonotype was seen a few times. The CDR3 has 17 amino acids. CDR1 is SGDLS, CDR2 YYNGEE, per germline. Trimming removed 3 bases from V and 0 bases from J, with 18 bases in between. The TCRbeta library incorporated unique molecular identifiers. TCRdb re-analysed the PCR reads in MiXCR, keeping a single row per CDR3 protein. Of some 500,000 distinct CDR3 sequences listed, less than 35% are singletons. The specimen comprised PBMCs from the stem cell graft donor, sampled from the stem cell graft. The rearrangement joins TRBV9 to TRBJ1-2; D not certain. The sequence derives from a human donor who donated a stem cell graft to a child with aplastic anemia. The CDR3 sequence: CASSEGLTPEANYGYTF. In DNA, the CDR3 is TGTGCCAGCAGCGAGGGCCTCACCCCCGAAGCTAACTATGGCTACACCTTC.